The 11 T cell receptor beta chains given below trace back to one sample, sequenced in a study of T-cell memory formation after mild COVID-19. From the 5' RACE reads, TCRdb called clonotypes with MiXCR, one entry per CDR3 protein. The sample consists of about 410,000 distinct CDR3 sequences, about a sixth of them appearing once. The sequenced sample was PBMCs or a T cell subset sorted from them (not recorded which). Every receptor here comes from a man aged 18 to 30 who had mild COVID-19 (a few samples of this study predate the infection). Cell type and time point are not known.

The chain links TRBV3-1 to TRBJ2-5; TRBD2 matches at 7 bases. CDR1 and CDR2 from the germline V gene are LGHDT and YNNKEL (reference sequence). V dropped 1 base and J dropped 5; count of bases not matched to a gene: 7. The CDR3 totals 15 residues. The CDR3 bases are TGTGCCAGCAGCCAAGCCGGGCTCGGGGGGGAGACCCAGTACTTC. Translation: CASSQAGLGGETQYF.

The rearrangement links TRBV5-1 to TRBJ2-3; D ambiguous. V lost 4 bases and J lost 7, with 16 bases in between. The CDR3 has 14 residues. Germline lookup yields CDR1 SGHRS and CDR2 YFSETQ. CDR3 nucleotides: TGCGCCAGCAGCCTTGGAAATTCACGGAATACGCAGTATTTT. This encodes CASSLGNSRNTQYF.

This clonotype came up a few times. As DNA, the CDR3 is TGCAGTGCTAGACCGTCCTTCGCCAGCGGGGCCTCCTACAATGAGCAGTTCTTC. Translation: CSARPSFASGASYNEQFF. The gene calls are TRBV20-1 and TRBJ2-1, with 7 bases lining up with TRBD2. CDR1 is DFQATT and CDR2 is SNEGSKA in the germline V gene (reference sequence). The trim removed 2 bases at V and 0 bases at J, leaving 13 bases unmatched. There are 18 residues in the CDR3.

In this sample, this clonotype turned up a few times. The rearrangement links TRBV12-3 or TRBV12-4 to TRBJ2-3, with D perhaps TRBD2 (5 bases). This CDR3 has 14 residues. The V gene lost 7 bases and the J gene lost 4 bases, with 15 bases spanning the gap. This CDR3 reads CASNTASTADTQYF. The CDR3 nucleotides are TGTGCCAGCAATACGGCTAGCACGGCAGATACGCAGTATTTT.

The rearrangement links TRBV27 to TRBJ2-1, with a weak D call TRBD1 (5 bases). V shed 5 bases and J shed 8 bases, with 13 bases lying between them. The CDR3 loop spans 13 amino acids. Looked up from germline, CDR1 is MNHEY and CDR2 is SMNVEV (reference sequence). The CDR3 is CASSAFQGDEQFF. CDR3 DNA: TGTGCCAGCAGTGCCTTCCAGGGTGATGAGCAGTTCTTC.

The chain combines TRBV7-9 with TRBJ2-4; either TRBD1 or TRBD2 may fit D (6 bases each). Germline V gives CDR1 SEHNR, CDR2 FQNEAQ (reference sequence). V shed 3 bases and J shed 3 bases, with 12 bases lying between them. This CDR3 has 15 amino acids. CDR3 in amino acids: CASSFVGGLKNIQYF. CDR3 bases: TGTGCCAGCAGCTTCGTAGGGGGGCTCAAAAACATTCAGTACTTC.

Only a few counts were recorded for this clonotype. V and J are TRBV23-1 and TRBJ2-4; perhaps TRBD2 as D (5 bases). TRBV23-1 is identified as an open reading frame with a role that is uncertain. Between the trimmed V and J ends, which lost 3 bases and 2 bases, there was a span of 14 bases. This CDR3 comprises 16 residues. The CDR3 region is CASSHQAGGPKNIQYF. The CDR3, as DNA: TGCGCCAGCAGTCATCAGGCGGGCGGCCCCAAAAACATTCAGTACTTC.

This clonotype was counted only a few times. The chain joins TRBV12-3 or TRBV12-4 to TRBJ1-1; no clear D. The CDR3 length is 13 residues. V shed 6 bases and J shed 8 bases, with 16 bases lying between them. The CDR3 protein is CASSLGQTQEAFF. CDR3 DNA sequence: TGTGCCAGCAGCCTCGGGCAGACCCAAGAAGCTTTCTTT.

This clonotype was detected a few times. CDR3 sequence reads: CASRAQGGGSDTQYF. In nucleotides, the CDR3 is TGCGCCAGCAGGGCACAGGGAGGTGGGTCAGATACGCAGTATTTT. The J gene is TRBJ2-3, the V gene TRBV5-1; D may match TRBD1 or TRBD2 (6 bases each). Trimming left V 5 bases short and J 4 bases short, with 17 bases between. CDR3 length equals 15 residues. From germline, CDR1 is SGHRS and CDR2 YFSETQ.

V is TRBV9 and J is TRBJ2-1, with 14 bases lining up with TRBD2. Trimming took 3 bases from V and 11 from J; bases not matched to a gene: 7. Germline CDR1 reads SGDLS; CDR2 reads YYNGEE. The CDR3 is made up of 15 amino acids. The chain's CDR3 is CASSAYGLAGGQQFF. For the CDR3, the DNA is TGTGCCAGCAGCGCCTACGGACTAGCGGGGGGACAGCAGTTCTTC.

This clonotype is medium-sized (0.01 to 0.1%). The J gene is TRBJ2-1, the V gene TRBV6-2 or TRBV6-3; the match to TRBD1 covers 9 bases. This CDR3 contains 16 residues. The germline CDR1 and CDR2 sequences are MNHEY and SVGEGT. J gave up 5 bases and V 5 bases, and 10 bases lay outside the gene matches. CDR3 coding DNA: TGTGCCAGCAGTCCCCTCCGGGACAGGGTGGACAATGAGCAGTTCTTC. Protein sequence: CASSPLRDRVDNEQFF.